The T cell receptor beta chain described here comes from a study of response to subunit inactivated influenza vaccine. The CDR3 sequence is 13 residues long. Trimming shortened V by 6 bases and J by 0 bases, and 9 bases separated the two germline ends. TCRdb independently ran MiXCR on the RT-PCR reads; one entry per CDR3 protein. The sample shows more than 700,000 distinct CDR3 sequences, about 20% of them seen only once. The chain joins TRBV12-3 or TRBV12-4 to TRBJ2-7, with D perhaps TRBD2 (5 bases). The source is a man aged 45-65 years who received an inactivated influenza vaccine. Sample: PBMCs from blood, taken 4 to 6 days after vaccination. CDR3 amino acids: CASSRTDSYEQYF. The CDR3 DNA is TGTGCCAGCAGCCGGACTGACTCCTACGAGCAGTACTTC.